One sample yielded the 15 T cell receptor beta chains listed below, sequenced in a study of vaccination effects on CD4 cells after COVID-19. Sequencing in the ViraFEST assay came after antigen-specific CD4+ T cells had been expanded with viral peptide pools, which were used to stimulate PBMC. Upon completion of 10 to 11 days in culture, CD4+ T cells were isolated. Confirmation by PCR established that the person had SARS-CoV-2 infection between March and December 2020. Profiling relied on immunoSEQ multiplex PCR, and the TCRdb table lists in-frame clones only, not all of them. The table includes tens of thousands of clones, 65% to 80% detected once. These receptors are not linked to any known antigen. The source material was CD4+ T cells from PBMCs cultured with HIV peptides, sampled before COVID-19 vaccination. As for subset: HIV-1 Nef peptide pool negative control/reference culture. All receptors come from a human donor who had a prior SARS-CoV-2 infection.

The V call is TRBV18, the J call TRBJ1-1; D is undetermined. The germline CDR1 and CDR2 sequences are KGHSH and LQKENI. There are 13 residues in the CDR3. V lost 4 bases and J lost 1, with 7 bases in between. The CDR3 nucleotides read TGTGCCAGCTCACTGGGAGGGAACACTGAAGCTTTCTTT. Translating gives CASSLGGNTEAFF.

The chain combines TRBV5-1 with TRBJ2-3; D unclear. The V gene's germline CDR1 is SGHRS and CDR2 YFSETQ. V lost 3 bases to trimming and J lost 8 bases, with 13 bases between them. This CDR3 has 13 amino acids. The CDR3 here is CASSSEGFGTQYF. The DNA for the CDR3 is TGCGCCAGCAGCTCCGAAGGGTTTGGTACGCAGTATTTT.

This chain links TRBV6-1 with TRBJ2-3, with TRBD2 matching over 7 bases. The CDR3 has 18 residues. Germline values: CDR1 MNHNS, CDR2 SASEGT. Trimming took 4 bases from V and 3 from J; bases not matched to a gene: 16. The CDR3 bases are TGTGCCAGCAGTGGAGTTGCGGGGAGGGCTTTTGGGACAGATACGCAGTATTTT. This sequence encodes CASSGVAGRAFGTDTQYF.

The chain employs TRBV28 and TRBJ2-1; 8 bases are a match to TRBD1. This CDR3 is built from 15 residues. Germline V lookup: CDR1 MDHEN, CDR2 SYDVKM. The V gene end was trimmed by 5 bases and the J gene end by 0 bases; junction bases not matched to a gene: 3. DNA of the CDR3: TGTGCCAGCAGTCAAGACAGGGGCTCCTACAATGAGCAGTTCTTC. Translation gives CASSQDRGSYNEQFF. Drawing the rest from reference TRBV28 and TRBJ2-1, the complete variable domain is DVKVTQSSRYLVKRTGEKVFLECVQDMDHENMFWYRQDPGLGLRLIYFSYDVKMKEKGDIPEGYSVSREKKERFSLILESASTNQTSMYLCASSQDRGSYNEQFFGPGTRLTVL.

The CDR3 spells CAISESYRGDEQFF. The DNA for the CDR3 is TGTGCCATCAGTGAGTCTTACAGGGGTGATGAGCAGTTCTTC. This chain connects TRBV10-3 to TRBJ2-1, with TRBD1 matching over 7 bases. Trimming at V came to 0 bases and at J to 8 bases, leaving 4 bases not matched to a gene. The V gene's germline CDR1 is ENHRY and CDR2 SYGVKD. The CDR3 extends over 14 amino acids.

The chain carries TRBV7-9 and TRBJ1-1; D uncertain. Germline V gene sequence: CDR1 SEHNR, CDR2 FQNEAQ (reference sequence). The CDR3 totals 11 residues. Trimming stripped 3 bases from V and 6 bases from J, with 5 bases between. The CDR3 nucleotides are TGTGCCAGCAGCTTTTCCCCTGAAGCTTTCTTT. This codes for CASSFSPEAFF.

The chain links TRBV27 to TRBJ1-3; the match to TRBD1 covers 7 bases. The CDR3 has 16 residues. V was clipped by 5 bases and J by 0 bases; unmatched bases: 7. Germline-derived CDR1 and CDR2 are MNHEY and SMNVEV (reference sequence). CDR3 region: CASSLTGVGSGNTIYF. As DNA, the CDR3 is TGTGCCAGCAGTCTCACAGGGGTAGGCTCTGGAAACACCATATATTTT.

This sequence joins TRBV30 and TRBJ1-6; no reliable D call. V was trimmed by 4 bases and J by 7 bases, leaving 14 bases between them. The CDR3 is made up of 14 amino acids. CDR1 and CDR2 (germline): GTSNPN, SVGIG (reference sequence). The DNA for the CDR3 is TGTGCCTGGACCCCCATGGGGAAAAATTCACCCCTCCACTTT. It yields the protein CAWTPMGKNSPLHF.

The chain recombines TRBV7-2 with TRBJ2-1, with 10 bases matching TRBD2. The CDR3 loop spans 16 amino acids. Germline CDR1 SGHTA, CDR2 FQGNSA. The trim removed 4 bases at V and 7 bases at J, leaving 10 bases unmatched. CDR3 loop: CASSWSSGSGANEQFF. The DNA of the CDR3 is TGTGCCAGCAGCTGGTCTAGCGGGAGCGGGGCAAATGAGCAGTTCTTC.

CDR3 residues: CASRPGKGVSYEQYF. CDR3 sequence (DNA): TGTGCCAGCAGGCCCGGAAAGGGGGTGTCCTACGAGCAGTACTTC. V gene TRBV6-5 combines with J gene TRBJ2-7; the D gene is possibly TRBD1 (6 bases). V was trimmed by 6 bases and J by 1 base, leaving 16 bases between them. Germline loops: CDR1 MNHEY, CDR2 SVGAGI. The CDR3 is 15 amino acids.

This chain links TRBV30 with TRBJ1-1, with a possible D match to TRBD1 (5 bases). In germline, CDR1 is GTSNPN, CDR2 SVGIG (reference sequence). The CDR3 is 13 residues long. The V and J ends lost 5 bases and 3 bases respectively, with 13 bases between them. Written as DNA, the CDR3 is TGTGCCTGGGCTTCCAGCAGGGACACTGAAGCTTTCTTT. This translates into CAWASSRDTEAFF.

The CDR3 spells CASSQSGDGYTF. Written as DNA, the CDR3 is TGCGCCAGCAGCCAGTCGGGGGACGGCTACACCTTC. The chain carries TRBV5-1 and TRBJ1-2; tentative D call: TRBD1 (5 bases). Germline V gene lookup returns CDR1 SGHRS and CDR2 YFSETQ. The V gene lost 4 bases and the J gene lost 8 bases, with 12 bases spanning the gap. This CDR3 region has 12 residues.

The CDR3 here is CASSPRTSGSSADTQYF. The CDR3 DNA reads TGTGCCAGCAGCCCCCGGACTAGCGGGAGTTCAGCAGATACGCAGTATTTT. The chain couples TRBV7-2 to TRBJ2-3, with 13 bases aligning to TRBD2. J lost 4 bases, V lost 5 bases, and 9 bases had no gene match. The CDR3 sequence is 17 residues long. Germline assignment: CDR1 SGHTA and CDR2 FQGNSA. The whole variable domain, filled in from reference TRBV7-2 and TRBJ2-3, reads GAGVSQSPSNKVTEKGKDVELRCDPISGHTALYWYRQSLGQGLEFLIYFQGNSAPDKSGLPSDRFSAERTGGSVSTLTIQRTQQEDSAVYLCASSPRTSGSSADTQYFGPGTRLTVL.

The CDR3, as DNA: TGTGCCAGCAGCTTAACAGAGACCCAGTACTTC. Protein sequence: CASSLTETQYF. The gene calls are TRBV7-9 and TRBJ2-5, with D unclear. Germline lookup yields CDR1 SEHNR and CDR2 FQNEAQ (reference sequence). The CDR3 totals 11 residues. Trimming removed 2 bases at V and 4 bases at J, with 2 bases between.

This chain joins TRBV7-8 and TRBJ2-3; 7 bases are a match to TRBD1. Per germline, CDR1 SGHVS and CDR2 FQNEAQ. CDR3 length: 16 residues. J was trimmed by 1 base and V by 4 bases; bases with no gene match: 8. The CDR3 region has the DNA TGTGCCAGCAGCTGGACCGGGACAGCACGCACAGATACGCAGTATTTT. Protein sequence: CASSWTGTARTDTQYF.